This T cell receptor beta chain was profiled in a study of T cells after yellow fever vaccination. Turning to the study itself: Some fractions had low cell numbers, and these were prepared with SMART-Seq v4 Ultra Low Input. Study-level results: Weaker, the secondary response had a peak occurring faster, on day 5 versus 15. Only a small proportion of the clonotypes turned up in both the CD4 and the CD8 compartments, likely arising from convergent recombination. FACS-sorted repertoires could harbor abundant contaminating bulk-population clonotypes.

TCRdb processed the 5' RACE reads anew with MiXCR; each CDR3 protein has one entry. The sample shows about 550,000 distinct CDR3 sequences, 15% to 20% of them seen only once. As regards this clonotype: Its matching antigen is unknown.

The V gene lost 5 bases and the J gene lost 0 bases, with 11 bases spanning the gap. This CDR3 contains 15 residues. Sample: PBMCs, taken 15 days after the yellow fever booster vaccination. The TCR comes from a man aged 25-40 years who received the YFV17D yellow fever vaccine. This chain connects TRBV12-3 or TRBV12-4 to TRBJ1-5; no reliable D call. The CDR3 spells CASSPSGDSNQPQHF. The CDR3 coding sequence is TGTGCCAGCAGTCCGTCCGGAGATAGCAATCAGCCCCAGCATTTT.